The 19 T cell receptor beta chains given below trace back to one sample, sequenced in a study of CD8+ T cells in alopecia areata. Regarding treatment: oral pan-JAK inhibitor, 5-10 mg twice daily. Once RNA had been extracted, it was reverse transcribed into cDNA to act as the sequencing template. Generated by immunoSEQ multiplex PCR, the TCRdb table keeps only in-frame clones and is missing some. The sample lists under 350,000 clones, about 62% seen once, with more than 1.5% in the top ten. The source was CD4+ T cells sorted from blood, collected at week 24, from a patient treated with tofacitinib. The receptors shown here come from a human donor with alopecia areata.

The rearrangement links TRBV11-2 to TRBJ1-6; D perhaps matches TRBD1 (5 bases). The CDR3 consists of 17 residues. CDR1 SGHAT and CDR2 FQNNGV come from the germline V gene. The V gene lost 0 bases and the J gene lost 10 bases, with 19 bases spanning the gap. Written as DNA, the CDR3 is TGTGCCAGCAGCTTAGACAGGACACCCACAACGGCCTCACCCCTCCACTTT. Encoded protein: CASSLDRTPTTASPLHF.

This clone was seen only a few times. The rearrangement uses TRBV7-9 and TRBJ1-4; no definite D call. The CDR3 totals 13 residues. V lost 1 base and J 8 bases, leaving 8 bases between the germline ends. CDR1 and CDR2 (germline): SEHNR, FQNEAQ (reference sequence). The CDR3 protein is CASSLGSNEKLFF. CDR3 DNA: TGTGCCAGCAGCTTAGGGAGTAACGAAAAACTGTTTTTT.

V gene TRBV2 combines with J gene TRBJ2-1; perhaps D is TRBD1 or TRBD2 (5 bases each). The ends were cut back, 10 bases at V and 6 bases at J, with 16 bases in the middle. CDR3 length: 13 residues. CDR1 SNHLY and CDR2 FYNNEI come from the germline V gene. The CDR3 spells CATDYTQGNEQFF. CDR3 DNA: TGTGCCACCGACTACACCCAGGGCAATGAGCAGTTCTTC. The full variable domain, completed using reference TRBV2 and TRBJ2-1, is EPEVTQTPSHQVTQMGQEVILRCVPISNHLYFYWYRQILGQKVEFLVSFYNNEISEKSEIFDDQFSVERPDGSNFTLKIRSTKLEDSAMYFCATDYTQGNEQFFGPGTRLTVL.

Written as DNA, the CDR3 is TGTGCCAGCAGCTTAGGTTTACAGCCAGAGGACAATGAGCAGTTCTTC. Protein: CASSLGLQPEDNEQFF. This sequence joins TRBV5-4 and TRBJ2-1; no firm D call. CDR3 length: 16 amino acids. Trimming left V 2 bases short and J 5 bases short, with 17 bases between. The germline CDR1 and CDR2 sequences are SGHNT and YYREEE (reference sequence).

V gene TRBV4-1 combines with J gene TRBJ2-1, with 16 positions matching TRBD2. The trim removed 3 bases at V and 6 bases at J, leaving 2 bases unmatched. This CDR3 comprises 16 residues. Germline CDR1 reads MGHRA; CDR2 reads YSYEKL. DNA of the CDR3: TGCGCCAGCAGCCAGGGACTAGCGGGGGGGTTCAATGAGCAGTTCTTC. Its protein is CASSQGLAGGFNEQFF.

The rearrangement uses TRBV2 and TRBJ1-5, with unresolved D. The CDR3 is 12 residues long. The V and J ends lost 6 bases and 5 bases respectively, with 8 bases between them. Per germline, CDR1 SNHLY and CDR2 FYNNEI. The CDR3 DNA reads TGTGCCAGCAGCCAGGATGATCAGCCCCAGCATTTT. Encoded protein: CASSQDDQPQHF.

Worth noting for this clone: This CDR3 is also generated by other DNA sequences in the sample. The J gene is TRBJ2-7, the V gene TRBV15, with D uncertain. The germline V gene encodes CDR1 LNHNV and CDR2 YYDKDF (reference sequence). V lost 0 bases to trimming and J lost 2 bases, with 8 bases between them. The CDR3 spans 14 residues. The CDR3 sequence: CATSRDLGTYEQYF. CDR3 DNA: TGTGCCACCAGCAGAGATCTGGGTACCTACGAGCAGTACTTC.

CDR3: CASSQRKVAGDRDTQYF. The CDR3, as DNA: TGTGCCAGCAGCCAACGAAAGGTAGCGGGGGATCGAGATACGCAGTATTTT. This rearrangement joins TRBV4-2 to TRBJ2-3; 9 nucleotides agree with TRBD2. Trimming took 2 bases from V and 5 from J; bases not matched to a gene: 11. Germline V gives CDR1 LGHNA, CDR2 YNFKEQ. The CDR3 totals 17 residues.

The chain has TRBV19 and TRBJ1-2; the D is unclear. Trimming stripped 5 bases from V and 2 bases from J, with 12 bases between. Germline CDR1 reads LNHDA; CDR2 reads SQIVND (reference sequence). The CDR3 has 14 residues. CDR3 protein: CASSPTGRNYGYTF. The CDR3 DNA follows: TGTGCCAGTAGTCCCACCGGGAGGAACTATGGCTACACCTTC.

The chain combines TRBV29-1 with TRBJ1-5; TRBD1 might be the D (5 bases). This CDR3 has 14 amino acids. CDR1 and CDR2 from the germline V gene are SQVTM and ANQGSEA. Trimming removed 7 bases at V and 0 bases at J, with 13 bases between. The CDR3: CSATDSLSNQPQHF. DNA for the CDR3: TGCAGCGCTACCGACAGTCTTAGCAATCAGCCCCAGCATTTT.

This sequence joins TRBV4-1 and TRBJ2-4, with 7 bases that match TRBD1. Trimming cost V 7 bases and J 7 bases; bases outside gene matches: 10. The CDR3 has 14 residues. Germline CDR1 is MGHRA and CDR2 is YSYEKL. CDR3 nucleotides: TGCGCCAGCACCGGGACAGCGACGAAGAACATTCAGTACTTC. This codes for CASTGTATKNIQYF.

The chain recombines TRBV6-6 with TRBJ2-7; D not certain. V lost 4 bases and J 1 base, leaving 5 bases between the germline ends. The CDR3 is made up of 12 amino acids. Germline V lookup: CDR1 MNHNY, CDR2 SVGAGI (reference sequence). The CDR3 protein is CASSLASYEQYF. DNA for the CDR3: TGTGCCAGCAGTTTAGCATCCTACGAGCAGTACTTC.

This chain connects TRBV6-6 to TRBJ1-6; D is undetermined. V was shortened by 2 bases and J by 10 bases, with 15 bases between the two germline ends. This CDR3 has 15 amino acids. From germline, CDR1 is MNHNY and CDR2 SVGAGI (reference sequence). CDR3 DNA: TGTGCCAGCAGTTACAGAGGTGGTAGAGGGTCACCCCTCCACTTT. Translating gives CASSYRGGRGSPLHF.

The CDR3 DNA reads as TGTGCCAGCGCAAGACTGTTCAGCACAGATACGCAGTATTTT. It translates to CASARLFSTDTQYF. The V and J genes are TRBV27 and TRBJ2-3, with D uncertain. Germline-derived CDR1 and CDR2 are MNHEY and SMNVEV (reference sequence). V was trimmed by 8 bases and J by 0 bases, leaving 12 bases between them. This CDR3 is built from 14 residues.

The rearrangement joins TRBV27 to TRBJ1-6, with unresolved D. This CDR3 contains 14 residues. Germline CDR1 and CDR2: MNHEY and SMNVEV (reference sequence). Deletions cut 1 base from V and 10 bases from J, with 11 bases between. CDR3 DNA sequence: TGTGCCAGCAGTTTATTTAGGGTCAACTCACCCCTCCACTTT. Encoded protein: CASSLFRVNSPLHF.

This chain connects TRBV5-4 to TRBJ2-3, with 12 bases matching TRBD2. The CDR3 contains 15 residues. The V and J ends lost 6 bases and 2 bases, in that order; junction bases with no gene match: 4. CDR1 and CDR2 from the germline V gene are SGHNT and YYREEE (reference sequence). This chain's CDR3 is CASTASGGATDTQYF. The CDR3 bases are TGTGCCAGCACCGCTAGCGGGGGGGCCACAGATACGCAGTATTTT.

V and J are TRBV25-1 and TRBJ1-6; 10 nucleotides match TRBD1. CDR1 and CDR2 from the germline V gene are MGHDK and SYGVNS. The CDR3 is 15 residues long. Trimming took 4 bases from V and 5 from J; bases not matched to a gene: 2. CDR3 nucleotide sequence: TGTGCCAGCAGTGGGGACAGGGGAAATAATTCACCCCTCCACTTT. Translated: CASSGDRGNNSPLHF.

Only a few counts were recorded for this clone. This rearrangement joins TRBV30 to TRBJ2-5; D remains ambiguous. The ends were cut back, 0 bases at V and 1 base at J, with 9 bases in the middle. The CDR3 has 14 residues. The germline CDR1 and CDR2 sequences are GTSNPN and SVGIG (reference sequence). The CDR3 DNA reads TGTGCCTGGAGTGTCCCGGATTCCCAAGAGACCCAGTACTTC. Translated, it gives CAWSVPDSQETQYF.

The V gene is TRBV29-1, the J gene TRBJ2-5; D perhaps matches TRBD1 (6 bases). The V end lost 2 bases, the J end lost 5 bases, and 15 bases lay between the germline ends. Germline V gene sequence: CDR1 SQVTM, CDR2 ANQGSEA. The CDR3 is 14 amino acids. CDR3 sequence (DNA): TGCAGCGTTGAATTTATGGGGGCGAGGGAGACCCAGTACTTC. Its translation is CSVEFMGARETQYF.